One sample yielded the 25 T cell receptor beta chains listed below, sequenced in a study of chemoradiotherapy in HPV16-positive cancers. Clones were sequenced by immunoSEQ multiplex PCR, and TCRdb holds only the in-frame ones, with some missing. Altogether approximately 8,000 clones are present, approximately 80% being singletons, with the ten largest covering about 2.7%. The sample was blood, taken from a patient who underwent chemoradiotherapy. The receptors were gathered from a human donor with HPV-associated anogenital cancer.

This sequence joins TRBV4-3 and TRBJ2-7, with D uncertain. The V and J ends lost 3 bases and 1 base respectively, with 7 bases between them. Germline CDR1 and CDR2: LGHNA and YSLEER. The CDR3 spans 13 residues. The CDR3 loop reads CASSHDGSYEQYF. The CDR3 DNA is TGCGCCAGCAGCCACGACGGATCCTACGAGCAGTACTTC.

This clone has just one count. This chain links TRBV16 with TRBJ1-2, with no clear D. Germline V CDR1 and CDR2: KGHSY, FQNENV. The CDR3 has 15 amino acids. The germline V and J ends were trimmed by 0 bases and 1 base, with 9 bases remaining between them. The CDR3 spells CASSQSVVGNYGYTF. The CDR3, as DNA: TGTGCCAGCAGCCAATCGGTCGTCGGTAACTATGGCTACACCTTC.

V is TRBV5-6 and J is TRBJ1-2, with a possible D match to TRBD1 (6 bases). Germline CDR1 is SGHDT and CDR2 is YYEEEE. This CDR3 comprises 14 residues. V lost 4 bases and J 4 bases, leaving 14 bases between the germline ends. CDR3 bases: TGTGCCAGCAGCGTTCCTGGACAGTCCTATGGCTACACCTTC. It encodes CASSVPGQSYGYTF. Full variable domain (outside the CDR3, taken from reference TRBV5-6 and TRBJ1-2): DAGVTQSPTHLIKTRGQQVTLRCSPKSGHDTVSWYQQALGQGPQFIFQYYEEEERQRGNFPDRFSGHQFPNYSSELNVNALLLGDSALYLCASSVPGQSYGYTFGSGTRLTVV.

This chain links TRBV2 with TRBJ1-6; D is possibly TRBD1 (5 bases). Germline-derived CDR1 and CDR2 are SNHLY and FYNNEI. This CDR3 spans 15 amino acids. Trimming took off 4 bases at V and 2 bases at J, with 9 bases between the two ends. CDR3 DNA: TGTGCCAGCAGTGGAGAGACAGCCTATAATTCACCCCTCCACTTT. This gives the protein CASSGETAYNSPLHF.

The chain carries TRBV7-9 and TRBJ1-5; 7 bases map to TRBD1. Germline lookup yields CDR1 SEHNR and CDR2 FQNEAQ (reference sequence). This CDR3 has 17 amino acids. V lost 3 bases to trimming and J lost 0 bases; unmatched junction nucleotides: 8. In DNA form, the CDR3 reads TGTGCCAGCAGCTTCTCAGGGGGGGCGGATAGCAATCAGCCCCAGCATTTT. Protein sequence: CASSFSGGADSNQPQHF.

V gene TRBV5-1 combines with J gene TRBJ2-2, with 7 bases fitting TRBD1. Germline CDR1 SGHRS, CDR2 YFSETQ. J was trimmed by 4 bases and V by 1 base; bases with no gene match: 4. The CDR3 runs to 15 residues. CDR3 sequence reads: CASSLNAGGTGELFF. Here the CDR3 DNA reads TGCGCCAGCAGCTTGAATGCAGGGGGCACCGGGGAGCTGTTTTTT.

V gene TRBV4-1 combines with J gene TRBJ1-1; D gene uncertain. The germline V gene encodes CDR1 MGHRA and CDR2 YSYEKL. The V end was cut by 7 bases, the J end by 3 bases, with 15 bases between. The CDR3 is 14 residues long. CDR3 sequence: CASKGFERDTEAFF. In DNA, the CDR3 is TGCGCCAGCAAAGGTTTTGAGAGAGACACTGAAGCTTTCTTT.

This sequence joins TRBV4-1 and TRBJ1-6, with D perhaps TRBD1 (5 bases). CDR1 and CDR2 from the germline V gene are MGHRA and YSYEKL. V lost 1 base and J 2 bases, leaving 12 bases between the germline ends. This CDR3 contains 17 residues. For the CDR3, the DNA is TGCGCCAGCAGCCAAGGGGACTGGGTCACCTATAATTCACCCCTCCACTTT. It is translated as CASSQGDWVTYNSPLHF.

The chain employs TRBV6-4 and TRBJ2-1; 8 bases match TRBD2. Germline CDR1 MRHNA, CDR2 SNTAGT. After removal of 4 bases from V and 6 bases from J, the junction contained 2 bases not matched to a gene. The CDR3 is made up of 13 amino acids. The CDR3 spells CASSAGTSNEQFF. CDR3 bases: TGTGCCAGCAGTGCCGGGACTAGCAATGAGCAGTTCTTC.

The chain recombines TRBV5-1 with TRBJ2-7; 12 bases align to TRBD2. The CDR3 covers 19 residues. The germline V gene has CDR1 SGHRS and CDR2 YFSETQ. V gave up 5 bases and J gave up 0 bases; unmatched junction bases: 15. The CDR3 is CASSHGTSGLFARSYEQYF. In DNA, the CDR3 is TGCGCCAGCAGTCATGGGACTAGCGGGCTTTTCGCGCGCTCCTACGAGCAGTACTTC.

The genes are TRBV7-9 and TRBJ2-2; D possibly corresponds to TRBD1 (6 bases). Germline loops: CDR1 SEHNR, CDR2 FQNEAQ (reference sequence). The germline V and J ends were trimmed by 1 base and 5 bases, with 11 bases remaining between them. This CDR3 is 15 amino acids long. The CDR3 loop is CASSLEQGGTGELFF. The CDR3 DNA is TGTGCCAGCAGCTTAGAACAGGGTGGGACCGGGGAGCTGTTTTTT.

The chain links TRBV5-1 to TRBJ2-5; maybe TRBD2 (5 bases). V gave up 1 base and J gave up 1 base, with 11 bases separating them. The CDR3 loop spans 15 amino acids. Germline loops: CDR1 SGHRS, CDR2 YFSETQ. DNA for the CDR3: TGCGCCAGCAGCTTGACCCTACTAGGCCAAGAGACCCAGTACTTC. Protein: CASSLTLLGQETQYF.

In DNA, the CDR3 is TGCGCCAGCAGCCTAGGACTGAGAACCTACGAGCAGTACTTC. This sequence encodes CASSLGLRTYEQYF. The chain is built from TRBV5-1 and TRBJ2-7; a weak D match, TRBD2 (5 bases). The V end lost 4 bases, the J end lost 2 bases, and 13 bases lay between the germline ends. The CDR3 covers 14 residues. Germline V gene sequence: CDR1 SGHRS, CDR2 YFSETQ.

This sequence joins TRBV1 and TRBJ2-3; the DNA was not compared with TRBD2, the D call given in the table. TRBV1 counts as a pseudogene. This CDR3 has 15 amino acids. CDR3 loop: CTSSQEGTGRDTQYF. The DNA of the CDR3 is TGCACCAGCAGCCAAGAAGGGACTGGTAGGGATACGCAGTATTTT.

V usage is TRBV29-1 and J usage is TRBJ1-2, with 7 bases matching TRBD1. V lost 4 bases and J lost 0; bases outside the gene matches: 14. This CDR3 is built from 17 residues. CDR1 is SQVTM and CDR2 is ANQGSEA in the germline V gene. The CDR3 sequence is CSVGHETGFVANYGYTF. CDR3 DNA: TGCAGCGTTGGACATGAGACAGGGTTTGTGGCTAACTATGGCTACACCTTC.

The chain joins TRBV7-6 to TRBJ2-1; D remains ambiguous. Looked up from germline, CDR1 is SGHVS and CDR2 is FNYEAQ. Trimming removed 5 bases at V and 9 bases at J, with 11 bases between. This CDR3 region has 12 residues. Written as DNA, the CDR3 is TGTGCCAGCAGCCCAGGTAGTGGTGAGCAGTTCTTC. It specifies CASSPGSGEQFF.

This chain uses TRBV7-9 with TRBJ1-3; D unclear. The CDR3 loop spans 14 amino acids. Per germline, CDR1 SEHNR and CDR2 FQNEAQ (reference sequence). V was trimmed by 5 bases and J by 0 bases, leaving 8 bases between them. Written as DNA, the CDR3 is TGTGCCAGCAGCCCGAAGGGCTCTGGAAACACCATATATTTT. It is translated as CASSPKGSGNTIYF.

The chain carries TRBV7-9 and TRBJ2-1; the match to TRBD2 covers 12 bases. Unmatched junction bases numbered 3, after V lost 5 bases and J lost 4 bases. The length of the CDR3 is 15 residues. Per germline, CDR1 SEHNR and CDR2 FQNEAQ (reference sequence). This CDR3 is CASSLTSGGYNEQFF. CDR3 nucleotides: TGTGCCAGCAGCCTAACTAGCGGGGGGTACAATGAGCAGTTCTTC.

The gene calls are TRBV27 and TRBJ2-1; no firm D call. Germline lookup yields CDR1 MNHEY and CDR2 SMNVEV (reference sequence). CDR3 length: 11 residues. With 5 bases removed from V and 4 bases from J, the gap between germline ends came to 3 bases. The CDR3, as DNA: TGTGCCAGCAGTCGGTACAATGAGCAGTTCTTC. Its protein is CASSRYNEQFF.

The chain has TRBV5-1 and TRBJ1-4, with TRBD1 as a possible D gene (5 bases). CDR3 length: 17 residues. Germline-derived CDR1 and CDR2 are SGHRS and YFSETQ. Between the trimmed V and J ends, which lost 1 base and 2 bases, there was a span of 15 bases. CDR3 protein: CASSLRGPGRTNEKLFF. DNA of the CDR3: TGCGCCAGCAGCTTGAGGGGCCCCGGACGGACTAATGAAAAACTGTTTTTT.

This chain connects TRBV2 to TRBJ1-2; 9 bases are a match to TRBD1. The germline gives CDR1 SNHLY, CDR2 FYNNEI. V was clipped by 2 bases and J by 6 bases; unmatched bases: 13. The CDR3 sequence is 17 residues long. The CDR3 coding sequence is TGTGCCAGCAGTGAAAACGGGCCGGGACAGGGAGGAAATGGCTACACCTTC. Protein sequence: CASSENGPGQGGNGYTF. The variable domain in full, completed from reference TRBV2 and TRBJ1-2, reads EPEVTQTPSHQVTQMGQEVILRCVPISNHLYFYWYRQILGQKVEFLVSFYNNEISEKSEIFDDQFSVERPDGSNFTLKIRSTKLEDSAMYFCASSENGPGQGGNGYTFGSGTRLTVV.

The chain has TRBV28 and TRBJ2-3; 9 nucleotides agree with TRBD1. Trimming took 11 bases from V and 6 from J; bases not matched to a gene: 12. CDR1 MDHEN and CDR2 SYDVKM come from the germline V gene. CDR3 length: 14 amino acids. The CDR3 reads CAAHQGTGKDTQYF. The CDR3 region has the DNA TGTGCCGCCCACCAGGGGACAGGGAAGGATACGCAGTATTTT.

The V gene is TRBV25-1, the J gene TRBJ1-4, with D possibly TRBD1 on 6 matching bases. Germline values: CDR1 MGHDK, CDR2 SYGVNS. This CDR3 has 16 amino acids. V lost 5 bases and J lost 3, with 16 bases in between. This CDR3 is CASSPAGDPSNEKLFF. DNA of the CDR3: TGTGCCAGCAGTCCGGCAGGGGACCCCTCTAATGAAAAACTGTTTTTT.

The rearrangement links TRBV5-4 to TRBJ2-1, with 11 bases aligning to TRBD2. Trimming removed 4 bases from V and 7 bases from J; junction bases left unmatched: 7. Germline CDR1 is SGHNT and CDR2 is YYREEE (reference sequence). This CDR3 contains 15 residues. CDR3 loop: CASSLRLAGRNEQFF. As DNA, the CDR3 is TGTGCCAGCAGCCTTCGACTAGCGGGGAGGAATGAGCAGTTCTTC.

V is TRBV5-8 and J is TRBJ2-2; 8 nucleotides line up with TRBD1. Germline loops: CDR1 SGHTS, CDR2 YDEGEE. CDR3 length equals 14 residues. With V trimmed by 2 bases and J by 4 bases, 1 base remained unmatched. Here the CDR3 reads CASSLGQGTGELFF. The DNA for the CDR3 is TGTGCCAGCAGCTTAGGACAGGGCACCGGGGAGCTGTTTTTT.